This T cell receptor beta chain originates from a study of CD8+ T cells in alopecia areata. Study details: In an open-label trial, patients got 5 to 10 mg tofacitinib twice daily.

Treatment defined: oral pan-JAK inhibitor, 5-10 mg twice daily. Obtained from alopecia areata patients were lesional scalp punch biopsies along with peripheral blood. The V gene end was trimmed by 4 bases and the J gene end by 3 bases; junction bases not matched to a gene: 1. This CDR3 has 12 amino acids. CDR1 and CDR2 from the germline V gene are SGHDT and YYEEEE. cDNA reverse transcribed from extracted RNA served as the sequencing template. Clones were sequenced by immunoSEQ multiplex PCR, and TCRdb holds only the in-frame ones, with some missing. The sample records roughly 120,000 clones, around 58% being singletons.

V usage is TRBV5-6 and J usage is TRBJ2-7, with TRBD2 identical over 7 bases. This material consisted of CD8+ T cells sorted from blood, taken at week 4, from a patient treated with tofacitinib. This clonotype originated in a human donor with alopecia areata. The CDR3 coding sequence is TGTGCCAGCAGCCGGGACTACTACGAGCAGTACTTC. Protein product: CASSRDYYEQYF.